The 15 T cell receptor beta chains below all came from one sample that was sequenced in a study of OX40 agonist ivuxolimab in advanced cancers. Preparation of the library involved the immunoSEQ multiplex PCR assay. TCRdb mirrors the immuneACCESS table, restricted to in-frame sequences. Some clones are absent from its copies; in checked studies, under half trace to an unresolved V gene, and the reason for the others is unknown. This sample has 80,000 to 100,000 clones in its table, and around 94% of those were observed once. Jointly, the top ten make up about 0.19% of the sample. The source was CD4+ or CD8+ T cells sorted from blood, collected in a trial of the OX40 agonist ivuxolimab. Source of these receptors: an adult with an advanced solid tumor such as melanoma, head and neck, liver or kidney cancer.

V gene TRBV7-3 combines with J gene TRBJ1-3, with unresolved D. V was shortened by 3 bases and J by 0 bases, with 6 bases between the two germline ends. Germline V gene sequence: CDR1 SGHTA, CDR2 FQGTGA. The CDR3 is 14 amino acids. The CDR3 loop is CASSLGNSGNTIYF. In DNA, the CDR3 is TGTGCCAGCAGCTTGGGGAACTCTGGAAACACCATATATTTT.

This clone was detected only once. The V and J genes are TRBV9 and TRBJ1-2; the D gene is possibly TRBD1 (5 bases). The germline V gene encodes CDR1 SGDLS and CDR2 YYNGEE. The CDR3 totals 13 residues. The V and J ends lost 0 bases and 6 bases respectively, with 9 bases between them. CDR3 sequence reads: CASSVDLGDGYTF. The CDR3 coding sequence is TGTGCCAGCAGCGTAGACTTAGGGGATGGCTACACCTTC. The entire variable domain, with the rest obtained from reference TRBV9 and TRBJ1-2, is as follows: DSGVTQTPKHLITATGQRVTLRCSPRSGDLSVYWYQQSLDQGLQFLIQYYNGEERAKGNILERFSAQQFPDLHSELNLSSLELGDSALYFCASSVDLGDGYTFGSGTRLTVV.

This chain uses TRBV28 with TRBJ2-7; 9 bases are shared with TRBD1. CDR3 size: 14 residues. Trimming removed 3 bases from V and 7 bases from J; junction bases left unmatched: 7. Germline CDR1 MDHEN, CDR2 SYDVKM. CDR3 sequence: CASSFGDRVGEQYF. Here the CDR3 DNA reads TGTGCCAGCAGTTTTGGGGACAGGGTGGGTGAGCAGTACTTC.

The rearrangement links TRBV21-1 to TRBJ2-4; TRBD2 reflects the table's D call only, with no check against the DNA. TRBV21-1 constitutes a pseudogene. This CDR3 is 18 amino acids long. The CDR3 reads CASRPGRRSRGTKNIQYF. The CDR3 coding sequence is TGTGCCAGCAGGCCGGGACGGAGGTCGCGGGGGACCAAAAACATTCAGTACTTC.

This chain uses TRBV27 with TRBJ2-7; the match to TRBD1 covers 8 bases. V lost 0 bases, J lost 1 base, and 5 bases stayed unmatched. This CDR3 spans 16 amino acids. Germline V gives CDR1 MNHEY, CDR2 SMNVEV (reference sequence). The chain's CDR3 is CASSLSWTGKSYEQYF. CDR3 nucleotides: TGTGCCAGCAGTTTATCCTGGACAGGGAAGTCCTACGAGCAGTACTTC.

The genes are TRBV6-5 and TRBJ1-6; D may be TRBD1 (6 bases). The CDR3 has 14 residues. Germline CDR1 is MNHEY and CDR2 is SVGAGI. The germline V and J ends were trimmed by 7 bases and 9 bases, with 16 bases remaining between them. The CDR3 loop reads CASTETQGRSPLHF. The CDR3 DNA reads as TGTGCCAGCACCGAAACACAGGGCCGTTCACCCCTCCACTTT.

V gene TRBV6-1 combines with J gene TRBJ2-3; D perhaps matches TRBD2 (6 bases). The V gene lost 0 bases and the J gene lost 4 bases, with 8 bases spanning the gap. Per the germline V gene, CDR1 is MNHNS and CDR2 is SASEGT. The CDR3 consists of 14 residues. The CDR3: CASSEAEGPDTQYF. In DNA form, the CDR3 reads TGTGCCAGCAGTGAAGCGGAGGGCCCAGATACGCAGTATTTT.

CDR3 in amino acids: CASTLLGGQPQHF. The CDR3 nucleotides read TGTGCCAGTACCCTCTTAGGGGGGCAGCCCCAGCATTTT. The V gene is TRBV19, the J gene TRBJ1-5; tentatively, D is TRBD1 (6 bases). The CDR3 totals 13 residues. V was clipped by 7 bases and J by 7 bases, with 14 bases between them. Germline values: CDR1 LNHDA, CDR2 SQIVND (reference sequence).

This clone was seen a single time. Written as DNA, the CDR3 is TGTGCCAGCAGCTTGGCCGGGGACACCGGGGAGCTGTTTTTT. This translates into CASSLAGDTGELFF. V is TRBV5-4 and J is TRBJ2-2; a weak D match, TRBD2 (5 bases). Trimming took off 0 bases at V and 3 bases at J, with 6 bases between the two ends. The CDR3 is 14 amino acids. Germline loops: CDR1 SGHNT, CDR2 YYREEE (reference sequence). Full variable domain (outside the CDR3, taken from reference TRBV5-4 and TRBJ2-2): ETGVTQSPTHLIKTRGQQVTLRCSSQSGHNTVSWYQQALGQGPQFIFQYYREEENGRGNFPPRFSGLQFPNYSSELNVNALELDDSALYLCASSLAGDTGELFFGEGSRLTVL.

The CDR3 loop reads CASRAELSTDTQYF. The CDR3 DNA reads TGTGCCAGCAGAGCAGAGCTGAGCACAGATACGCAGTATTTT. The rearrangement joins TRBV6-4 to TRBJ2-3; D not resolved. CDR3 length equals 14 residues. The germline V and J ends were trimmed by 6 bases and 0 bases, with 10 bases remaining between them. Germline loops: CDR1 MRHNA, CDR2 SNTAGT.

This chain joins TRBV6-4 and TRBJ1-1; D uncertain. CDR1 is MRHNA, CDR2 SNTAGT, per germline. Trimming stripped 5 bases from V and 2 bases from J, with 9 bases between. The length of the CDR3 is 13 residues. DNA for the CDR3: TGTGCCAGCAGTCGCACAGCTAACACTGAAGCTTTCTTT. This codes for CASSRTANTEAFF.

The CDR3 here is CASSWGTGSLDYEQYF. Written as DNA, the CDR3 is TGCGCCAGCAGCTGGGGGACAGGGAGCCTCGACTACGAGCAGTACTTC. The chain joins TRBV5-1 to TRBJ2-7, with 9 positions matching TRBD1. CDR1 and CDR2 from the germline V gene are SGHRS and YFSETQ. The V segment lost 3 bases and the J segment 3 bases; nucleotides outside the gene matches: 10. The CDR3 totals 16 residues.

This chain links TRBV7-2 with TRBJ2-7, with 7 bases identical to TRBD2. The germline V gene encodes CDR1 SGHTA and CDR2 FQGNSA. The CDR3 runs 15 residues. J lost 2 bases, V lost 0 bases, and 4 bases had no gene match. The CDR3 DNA sequence: TGTGCCAGCAGCTTAGCTGCGGGAGTGGCCTACGAGCAGTACTTC. Protein sequence: CASSLAAGVAYEQYF.

This clone appeared once. The chain uses TRBV18 and TRBJ2-5; D is possibly TRBD1 or TRBD2 (5 bases each). CDR1 is KGHSH, CDR2 LQKENI, per germline. The V and J ends lost 8 bases and 4 bases respectively, with 17 bases between them. The CDR3 has 14 residues. The CDR3 DNA is TGTGCCAGCACCCGGGACCCCCTTCGAGAGACCCAGTACTTC. Translating it yields CASTRDPLRETQYF.

The chain combines TRBV28 with TRBJ1-1; 7 bases agree with TRBD1. The CDR3 contains 16 residues. The V gene end was trimmed by 3 bases and the J gene end by 1 base; junction bases not matched to a gene: 8. Per germline, CDR1 MDHEN and CDR2 SYDVKM. This CDR3 is CASSFRGYTPNTEAFF. CDR3 nucleotide sequence: TGTGCCAGCAGTTTCAGGGGGTATACCCCGAACACTGAAGCTTTCTTT.